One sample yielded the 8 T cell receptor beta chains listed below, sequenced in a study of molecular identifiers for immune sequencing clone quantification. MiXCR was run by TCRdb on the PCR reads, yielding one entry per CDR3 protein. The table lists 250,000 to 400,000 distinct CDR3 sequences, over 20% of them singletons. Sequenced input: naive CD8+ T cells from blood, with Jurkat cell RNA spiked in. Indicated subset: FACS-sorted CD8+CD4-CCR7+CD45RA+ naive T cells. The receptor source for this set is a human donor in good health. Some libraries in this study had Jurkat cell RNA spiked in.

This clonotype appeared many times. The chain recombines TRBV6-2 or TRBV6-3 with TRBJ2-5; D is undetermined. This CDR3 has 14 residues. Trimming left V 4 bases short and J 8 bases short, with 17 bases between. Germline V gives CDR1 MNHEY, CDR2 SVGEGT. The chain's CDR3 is CASSFGPRLATQYF. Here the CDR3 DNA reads TGTGCCAGCAGTTTTGGACCGCGGCTGGCAACCCAGTACTTC.

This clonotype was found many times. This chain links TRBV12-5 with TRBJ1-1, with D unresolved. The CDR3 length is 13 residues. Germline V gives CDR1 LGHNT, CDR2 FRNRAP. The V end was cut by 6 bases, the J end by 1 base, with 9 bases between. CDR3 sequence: CASGLGQNTEAFF. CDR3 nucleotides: TGTGCTAGTGGGCTAGGGCAGAACACTGAAGCTTTCTTT.

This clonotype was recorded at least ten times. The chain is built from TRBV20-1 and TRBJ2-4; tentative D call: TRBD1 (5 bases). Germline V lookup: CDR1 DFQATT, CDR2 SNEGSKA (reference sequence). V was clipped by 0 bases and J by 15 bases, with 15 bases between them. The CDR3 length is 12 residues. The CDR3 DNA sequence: TGCAGTGCTAGAGATCCCCCGGACACCCCGTACTTC. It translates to CSARDPPDTPYF.

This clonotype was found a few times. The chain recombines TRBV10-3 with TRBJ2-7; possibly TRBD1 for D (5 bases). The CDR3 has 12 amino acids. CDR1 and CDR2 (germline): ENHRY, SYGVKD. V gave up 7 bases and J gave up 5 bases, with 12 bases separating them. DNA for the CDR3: TGTGCCATCAATTCTGACAGCGACGAGCAGTACTTC. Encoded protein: CAINSDSDEQYF.

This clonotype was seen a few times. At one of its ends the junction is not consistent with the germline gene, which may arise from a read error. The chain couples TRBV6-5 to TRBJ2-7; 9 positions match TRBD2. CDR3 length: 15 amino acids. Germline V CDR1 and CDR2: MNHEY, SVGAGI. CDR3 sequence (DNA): TGTGCCAGCACTTACTTTAGCGGGGGCTCCTACGAGCAGTACTTC. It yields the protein CASTYFSGGSYEQYF.

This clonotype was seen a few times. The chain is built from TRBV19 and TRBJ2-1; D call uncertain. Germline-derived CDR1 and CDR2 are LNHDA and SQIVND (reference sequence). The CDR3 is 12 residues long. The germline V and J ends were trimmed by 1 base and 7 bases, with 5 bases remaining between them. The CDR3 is CASSIGVNEQFF. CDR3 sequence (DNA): TGTGCCAGTAGTATAGGCGTTAATGAGCAGTTCTTC.

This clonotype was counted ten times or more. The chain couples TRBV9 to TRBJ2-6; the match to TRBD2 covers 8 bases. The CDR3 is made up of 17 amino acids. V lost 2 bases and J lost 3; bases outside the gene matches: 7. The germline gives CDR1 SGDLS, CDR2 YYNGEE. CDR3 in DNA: TGTGCCAGCAGCGTTGGGACGGGGGGGCTTGGGGCCAACGTCCTGACTTTC. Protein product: CASSVGTGGLGANVLTF.

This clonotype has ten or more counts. The CDR3 sequence: CASSFPVGMAEEKLFF. In DNA, the CDR3 is TGTGCCAGCAGTTTTCCGGTCGGGATGGCGGAGGAAAAACTGTTTTTT. The V call is TRBV7-9, the J call TRBJ1-4; no reliable D call. Germline assignment: CDR1 SEHNR and CDR2 FQNEAQ (reference sequence). This CDR3 contains 16 residues. V shed 6 bases and J shed 8 bases, with 22 bases lying between them. Combining the CDR3 with reference TRBV7-9 and TRBJ1-4 gives the whole variable domain DTGVSQNPRHKITKRGQNVTFRCDPISEHNRLYWYRQTLGQGPEFLTYFQNEAQLEKSRLLSDRFSAERPKGSFSTLEIQRTEQGDSAMYLCASSFPVGMAEEKLFFGSGTQLSVL.